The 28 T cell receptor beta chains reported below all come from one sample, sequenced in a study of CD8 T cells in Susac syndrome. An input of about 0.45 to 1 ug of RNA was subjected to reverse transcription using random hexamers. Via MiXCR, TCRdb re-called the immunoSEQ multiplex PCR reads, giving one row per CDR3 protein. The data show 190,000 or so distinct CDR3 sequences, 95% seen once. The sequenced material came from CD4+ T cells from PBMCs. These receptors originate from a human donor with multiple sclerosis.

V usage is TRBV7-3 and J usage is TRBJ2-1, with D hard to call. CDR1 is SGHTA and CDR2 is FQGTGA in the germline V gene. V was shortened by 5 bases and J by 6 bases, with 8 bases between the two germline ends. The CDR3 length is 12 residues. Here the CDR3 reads CASSEAGNEQFF. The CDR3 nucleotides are TGTGCCAGCAGCGAGGCTGGCAATGAGCAGTTCTTC. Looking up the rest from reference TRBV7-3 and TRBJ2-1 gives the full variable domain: GAGVSQTPSNKVTEKGKYVELRCDPISGHTALYWYRQSLGQGPEFLIYFQGTGAADDSGLPNDRFFAVRPEGSVSTLKIQRTERGDSAVYLCASSEAGNEQFFGPGTRLTVL.

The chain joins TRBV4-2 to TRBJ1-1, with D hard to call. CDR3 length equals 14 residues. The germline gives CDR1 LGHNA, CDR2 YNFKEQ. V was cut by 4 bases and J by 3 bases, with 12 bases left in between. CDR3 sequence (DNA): TGTGCCAGCAGCCTTTTCCGAACGGACACTGAAGCTTTCTTT. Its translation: CASSLFRTDTEAFF.

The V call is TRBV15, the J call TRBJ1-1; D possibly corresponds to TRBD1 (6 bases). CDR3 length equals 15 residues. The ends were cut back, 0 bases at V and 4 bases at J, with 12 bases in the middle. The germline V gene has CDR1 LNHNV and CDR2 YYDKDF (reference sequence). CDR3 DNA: TGTGCCACCAGCAGAGATCCAAAGGGGGGCACTGAAGCTTTCTTT. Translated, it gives CATSRDPKGGTEAFF.

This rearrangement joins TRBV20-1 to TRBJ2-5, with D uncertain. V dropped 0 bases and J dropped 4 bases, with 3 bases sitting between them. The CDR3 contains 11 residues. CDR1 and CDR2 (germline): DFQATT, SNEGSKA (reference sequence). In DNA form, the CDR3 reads TGCAGTGCTAGAGATGGAGAGACCCAGTACTTC. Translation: CSARDGETQYF.

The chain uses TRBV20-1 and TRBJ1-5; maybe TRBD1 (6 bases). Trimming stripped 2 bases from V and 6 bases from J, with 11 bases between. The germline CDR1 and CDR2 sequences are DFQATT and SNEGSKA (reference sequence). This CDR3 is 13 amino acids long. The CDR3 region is CSARNRAGQPQHF. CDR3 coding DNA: TGCAGTGCTAGAAACAGGGCCGGTCAGCCCCAGCATTTT.

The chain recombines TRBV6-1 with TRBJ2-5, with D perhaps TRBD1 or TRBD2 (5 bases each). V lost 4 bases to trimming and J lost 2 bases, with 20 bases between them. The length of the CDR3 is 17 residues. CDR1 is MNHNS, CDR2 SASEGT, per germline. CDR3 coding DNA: TGTGCCAGCAGTGGACAGCTTCTCGGGGAAGGGCAAGAGACCCAGTACTTC. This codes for CASSGQLLGEGQETQYF.

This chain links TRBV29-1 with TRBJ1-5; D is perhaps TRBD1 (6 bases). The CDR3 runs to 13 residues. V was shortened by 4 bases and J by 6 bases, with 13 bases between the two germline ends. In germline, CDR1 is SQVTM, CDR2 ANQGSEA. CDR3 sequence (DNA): TGCAGCGTTGGGGGGGCCTTGGGTCAGCCCCAGCATTTT. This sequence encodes CSVGGALGQPQHF.

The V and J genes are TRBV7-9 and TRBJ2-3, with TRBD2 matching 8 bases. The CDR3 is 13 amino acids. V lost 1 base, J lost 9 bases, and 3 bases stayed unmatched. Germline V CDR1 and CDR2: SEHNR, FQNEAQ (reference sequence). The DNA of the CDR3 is TGTGCCAGCAGCTTAGAAATAGCGGGGACGCAGTATTTT. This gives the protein CASSLEIAGTQYF.

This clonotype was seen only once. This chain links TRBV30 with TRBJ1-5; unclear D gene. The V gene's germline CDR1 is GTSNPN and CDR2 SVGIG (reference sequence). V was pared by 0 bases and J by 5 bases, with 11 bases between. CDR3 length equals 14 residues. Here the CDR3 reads CAWSVSSGYQPQHF. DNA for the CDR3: TGTGCCTGGAGTGTATCTTCGGGGTATCAGCCCCAGCATTTT.

CDR3 residues: CASSQAMQNQETQYF. CDR3 in DNA: TGTGCCAGCAGCCAAGCGATGCAGAACCAAGAGACCCAGTACTTC. The gene calls are TRBV3-1 and TRBJ2-5; no definite D call. The CDR3 runs 15 residues. Trimming removed 1 base at V and 0 bases at J, with 9 bases between. CDR1 and CDR2 from the germline V gene are LGHDT and YNNKEL (reference sequence).

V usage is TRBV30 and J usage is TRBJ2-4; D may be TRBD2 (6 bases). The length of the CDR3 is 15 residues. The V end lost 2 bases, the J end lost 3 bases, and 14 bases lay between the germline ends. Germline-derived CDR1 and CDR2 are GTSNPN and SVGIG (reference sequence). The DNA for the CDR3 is TGTGCCTGGAGTTTACTAGCTTTTGGCAAAAACATTCAGTACTTC. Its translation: CAWSLLAFGKNIQYF.

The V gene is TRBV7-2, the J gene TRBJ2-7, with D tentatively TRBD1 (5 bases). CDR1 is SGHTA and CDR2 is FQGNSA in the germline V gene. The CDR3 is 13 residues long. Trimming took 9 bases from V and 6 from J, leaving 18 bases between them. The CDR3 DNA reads TGTGCCAGTACGTTGTTCAGGGAAGGCGAGCAGTACTTC. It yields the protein CASTLFREGEQYF. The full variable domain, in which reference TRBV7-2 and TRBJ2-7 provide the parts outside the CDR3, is GAGVSQSPSNKVTEKGKDVELRCDPISGHTALYWYRQSLGQGLEFLIYFQGNSAPDKSGLPSDRFSAERTGGSVSTLTIQRTQQEDSAVYLCASTLFREGEQYFGPGTRLTVT.

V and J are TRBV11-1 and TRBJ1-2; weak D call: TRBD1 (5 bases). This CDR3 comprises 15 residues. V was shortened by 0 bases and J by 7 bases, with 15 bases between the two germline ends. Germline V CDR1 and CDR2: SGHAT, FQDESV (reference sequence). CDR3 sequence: CASSLASTEFGGYTF. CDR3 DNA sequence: TGTGCCAGCAGCTTAGCGTCGACAGAATTCGGTGGCTACACCTTC.

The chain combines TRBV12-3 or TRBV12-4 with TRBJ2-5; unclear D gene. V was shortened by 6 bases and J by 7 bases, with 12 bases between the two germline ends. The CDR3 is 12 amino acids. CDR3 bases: TGTGCCAGCAGCCCTGGGATGGTGACCCAGTACTTC. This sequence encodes CASSPGMVTQYF.

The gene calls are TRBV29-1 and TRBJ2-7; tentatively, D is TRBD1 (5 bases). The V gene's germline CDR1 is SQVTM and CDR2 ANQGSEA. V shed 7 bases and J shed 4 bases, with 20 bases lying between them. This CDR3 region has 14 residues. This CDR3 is CSAESPGKGYEQYF. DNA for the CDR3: TGCAGCGCCGAATCTCCAGGGAAGGGTTACGAGCAGTACTTC.

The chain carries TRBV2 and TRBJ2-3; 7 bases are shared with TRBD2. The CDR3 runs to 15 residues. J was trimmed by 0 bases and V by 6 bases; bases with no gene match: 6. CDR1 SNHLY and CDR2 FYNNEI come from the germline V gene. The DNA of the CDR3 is TGTGCCAGCAGACGGACTAGGGCGAGCACAGATACGCAGTATTTT. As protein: CASRRTRASTDTQYF.

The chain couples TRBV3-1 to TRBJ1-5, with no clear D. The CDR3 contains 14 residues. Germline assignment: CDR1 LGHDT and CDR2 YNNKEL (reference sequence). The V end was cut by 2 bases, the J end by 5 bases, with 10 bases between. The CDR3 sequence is CASSQHEGHQPQHF. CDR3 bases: TGTGCCAGCAGCCAACATGAGGGCCATCAGCCCCAGCATTTT.

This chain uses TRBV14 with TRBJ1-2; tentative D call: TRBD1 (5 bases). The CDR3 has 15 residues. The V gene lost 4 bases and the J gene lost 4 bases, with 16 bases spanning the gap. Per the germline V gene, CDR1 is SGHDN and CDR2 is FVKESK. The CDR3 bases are TGTGCCAGCAGCCTCGGGGGGTACGGATCCTATGGCTACACCTTC. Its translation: CASSLGGYGSYGYTF.

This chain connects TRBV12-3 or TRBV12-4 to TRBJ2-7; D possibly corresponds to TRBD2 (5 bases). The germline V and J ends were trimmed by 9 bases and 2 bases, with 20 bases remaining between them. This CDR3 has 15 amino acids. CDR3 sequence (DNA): TGTGCCAGTTCTTTAGGCGGGTGGGGTGCCTACGAGCAGTACGTC. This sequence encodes CASSLGGWGAYEQYV.

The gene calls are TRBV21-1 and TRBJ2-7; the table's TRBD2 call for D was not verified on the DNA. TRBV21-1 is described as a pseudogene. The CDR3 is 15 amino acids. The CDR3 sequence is CASSQNSRESYEQYF. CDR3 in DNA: TGTGCCAGCAGCCAGAATTCGAGGGAATCCTACGAGCAGTACTTC.

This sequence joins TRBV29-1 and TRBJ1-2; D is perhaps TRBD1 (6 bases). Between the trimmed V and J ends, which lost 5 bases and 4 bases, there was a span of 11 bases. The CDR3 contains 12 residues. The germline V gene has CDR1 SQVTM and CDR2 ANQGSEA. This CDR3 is CSVYGGIYGYTF. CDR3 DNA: TGCAGCGTTTATGGGGGCATCTATGGCTACACCTTC. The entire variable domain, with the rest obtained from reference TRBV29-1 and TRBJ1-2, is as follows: SAVISQKPSRDICQRGTSLTIQCQVDSQVTMMFWYRQQPGQSLTLIATANQGSEATYESGFVIDKFPISRPNLTFSTLTVSNMSPEDSSIYLCSVYGGIYGYTFGSGTRLTVV.

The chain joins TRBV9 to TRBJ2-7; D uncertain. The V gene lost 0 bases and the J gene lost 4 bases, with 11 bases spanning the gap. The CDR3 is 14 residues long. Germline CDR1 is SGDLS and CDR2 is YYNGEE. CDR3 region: CASSVGSSTYEQYF. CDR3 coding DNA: TGTGCCAGCAGCGTAGGGTCCAGCACGTACGAGCAGTACTTC. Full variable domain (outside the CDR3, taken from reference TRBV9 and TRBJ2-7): DSGVTQTPKHLITATGQRVTLRCSPRSGDLSVYWYQQSLDQGLQFLIQYYNGEERAKGNILERFSAQQFPDLHSELNLSSLELGDSALYFCASSVGSSTYEQYFGPGTRLTVT.

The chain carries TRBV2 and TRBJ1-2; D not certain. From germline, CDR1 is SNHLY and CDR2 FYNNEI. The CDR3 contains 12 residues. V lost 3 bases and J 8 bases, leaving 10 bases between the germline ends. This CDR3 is CASSDDALGYTF. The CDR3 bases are TGTGCCAGCAGTGACGACGCCCTGGGCTACACCTTC.

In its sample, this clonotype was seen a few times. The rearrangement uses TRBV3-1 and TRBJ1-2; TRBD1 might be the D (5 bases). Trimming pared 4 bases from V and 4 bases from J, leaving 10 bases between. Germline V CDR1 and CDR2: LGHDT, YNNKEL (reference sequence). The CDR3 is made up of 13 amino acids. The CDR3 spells CASSLSDSYGYTF. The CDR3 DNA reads TGTGCCAGCAGCCTATCTGACAGCTATGGCTACACCTTC.

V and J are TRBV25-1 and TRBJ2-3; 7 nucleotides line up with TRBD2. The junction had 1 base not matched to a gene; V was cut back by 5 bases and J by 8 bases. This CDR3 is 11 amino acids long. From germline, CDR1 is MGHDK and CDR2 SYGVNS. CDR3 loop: CASSRGSTQYF. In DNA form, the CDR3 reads TGTGCCAGCAGTCGCGGGAGTACGCAGTATTTT.

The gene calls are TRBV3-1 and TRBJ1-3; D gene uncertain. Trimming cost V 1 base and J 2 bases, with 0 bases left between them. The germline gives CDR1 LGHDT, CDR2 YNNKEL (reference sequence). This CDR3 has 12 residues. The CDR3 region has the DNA TGTGCCAGCAGCCAAGCTGGAAACACCATATATTTT. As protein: CASSQAGNTIYF.

The CDR3 is CAWSLNAGGNQPQHF. The CDR3 DNA follows: TGTGCCTGGAGTTTGAACGCGGGGGGCAATCAGCCCCAGCATTTT. The chain links TRBV30 to TRBJ1-5; D perhaps matches TRBD1 (5 bases). This CDR3 spans 15 amino acids. V was shortened by 2 bases and J by 2 bases, with 13 bases between the two germline ends. Germline V gene data show CDR1 as GTSNPN and CDR2 as SVGIG (reference sequence).

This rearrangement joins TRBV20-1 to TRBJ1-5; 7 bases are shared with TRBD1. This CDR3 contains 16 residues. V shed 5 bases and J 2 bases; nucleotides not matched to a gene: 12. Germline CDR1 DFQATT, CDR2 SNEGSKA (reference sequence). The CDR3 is CSAARGNGVRNQPQHF. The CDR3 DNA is TGCAGTGCTGCCAGGGGGAACGGGGTACGCAATCAGCCCCAGCATTTT.